This is a list of T cell receptor beta chains from one sample in a study of beta chain features in type 1 diabetes. TCRdb's table, derived via immunoSEQ multiplex PCR, lists solely in-frame clones and lacks some. Of fewer than 500,000 clones listed, approximately 15% are singletons. The sample was naive CD4+ T cells from blood. These receptors all stem from a man aged 25-40 years in good health. Each CDR3 is given with its conserved first and last residue. The order of the fields is J gene, clone size, D gene, V gene, CDR3 DNA, CDR3 protein. A D gene is named only where the DNA matches it firmly. Clone size is stated in some rows and not others, as once, few, many or a class when expanded.

>TRBJ2-1|few|.|TRBV6-6
TGTGCCACTTACCTAGCGGAGCAGTTCTTC
CATYLAEQFF
>TRBJ2-3|.|.|TRBV7-9
TGTGCCAGCAGCTTAGTCTCTGGGGGGAGTCAATACACAGATACGCAGTATTTT
CASSLVSGGSQYTDTQYF
>TRBJ2-6|few|.|TRBV6-5
TGTGCCAGCAGTTACCGCAGGGACCCTGGGGCCAACGTCCTGACTTTC
CASSYRRDPGANVLTF
>TRBJ2-4|.|.|TRBV7-2
TGTGCCAGCAGCCCGTCGGCGGGAAAACTAGCCAAAAACATTCAGTACTTC
CASSPSAGKLAKNIQYF
>TRBJ2-2|.|TRBD2|TRBV7-2
TGTGCCAGCAGCTTAGTTTCTAGCGGGTCGGGCACCGGGGAGCTGTTTTTT
CASSLVSSGSGTGELFF
>TRBJ2-7|many|.|TRBV10-3
TGTGCCATCAGTGAGTCGGACGGGAACGAGCAGTACTTC
CAISESDGNEQYF
>TRBJ1-2|.|.|TRBV7-2
TGTGCCGGGCTCGATGGGCGCGCCCCCTATGGCTACACCTTC
CAGLDGRAPYGYTF
>TRBJ2-5|.|.|TRBV5-4
TGTGCCAGCAGCGCACCGGGGACACCCCAAGAGACCCAGTACTTC
CASSAPGTPQETQYF
>TRBJ2-5|.|TRBD2|TRBV5-1
TGCGCCAGCAGCTTGTATCCTAGCGGGGGGGCCGGAGAGACCCAGTACTTC
CASSLYPSGGAGETQYF
>TRBJ2-5|.|.|TRBV4-3
TGCGCCAGCAGCCAAGATAATAGAGGAGCGACGAAGACCCAGTACTTC
CASSQDNRGATKTQYF
>TRBJ1-2|few|.|TRBV29-1
TGCAGCGTCTTGGAAGGCTACACCTTC
CSVLEGYTF
>TRBJ2-1|few|.|TRBV6-5
TGTGCCAGCAGGTTTACCGGGACCCAAGAGTTCTTC
CASRFTGTQEFF
>TRBJ2-1|.|TRBD1|TRBV7-9
TGTGCCAGCAGCCCCGACAGGGGGCGACACAATGAGCAGTTCTTC
CASSPDRGRHNEQFF
>TRBJ2-2|few|TRBD2|TRBV10-3
TGTGCCATCAGTTCAGGACTAGCGGGGAACACCGGGGAGCTGTTTTTT
CAISSGLAGNTGELFF
>TRBJ2-5|.|TRBD1|TRBV10-3
TGTGCCATCAGTTCCGGGACAGTAAAAGAGACCCAGTACTTC
CAISSGTVKETQYF
>TRBJ2-1|.|TRBD2|TRBV4-3
TGCGCCAGCAGCCAAGATGGGCTAGCGGGTTACAATGAGCAGTTCTTC
CASSQDGLAGYNEQFF
>TRBJ2-4|few|.|TRBV19
TGTGCCAGTAGTATTGGGGCGGTAGCCAAAAACATTCAGTACTTC
CASSIGAVAKNIQYF
>TRBJ2-2|.|.|TRBV4-1
TGCGCCAGCAGCCAAGATCCAGGTTTGTCTCCGGCCGGGGAGCTGTTTTTT
CASSQDPGLSPAGELFF
>TRBJ2-7|.|.|TRBV7-8
TGTGCCAGCAGCTTAGGTCAATCAGAGACTTTTCTCTACGAGCAGTACTTC
CASSLGQSETFLYEQYF
>TRBJ1-2|.|.|TRBV30
TGTGCCTGGAGGACAGGATTGGTATATGGCTACACCTTC
CAWRTGLVYGYTF
>TRBJ2-2|.|.|TRBV5-1
TGCGCCAGCAGATACGACGGACACGACACCGGGGAGCTGTTTTTT
CASRYDGHDTGELFF
>TRBJ2-4|few|TRBD1|TRBV5-1
TGCGCCAGCAGCCCATCAGGGGGCCAAAACATTCAGTACTTC
CASSPSGGQNIQYF
>TRBJ1-1|.|TRBD1|TRBV9
TGTGCCAGCAGCCCCTGGGACAGGGGGCGCCCCCCCACAGCTTTCTTT
CASSPWDRGRPPTAFF
>TRBJ1-2|few|TRBD1|TRBV28
TGTGCCAGCAGTTTATTTTGGGGGACAGAGAACCCGGGCTACACCTTC
CASSLFWGTENPGYTF
>TRBJ1-2|few|.|TRBV7-9
TGTGCCAGCAGCTTCCAGGGCCAGTGGGAGCGCTACACCTTC
CASSFQGQWERYTF
>TRBJ1-2|few|.|TRBV7-9
TGTGCCAGCAGCTTAGGAGCAGACGGCTACACCTTC
CASSLGADGYTF
>TRBJ2-5|few|.|TRBV5-1
TGCGCCAGCAGCTCGGGGAATTTGCAAGAGACCCAGTACTTC
CASSSGNLQETQYF
>TRBJ2-1|few|TRBD1|TRBV6-1
TGTGCCAGCAGAGGGACAGGGGGTAACAATGAGCAGTTCTTC
CASRGTGGNNEQFF
>TRBJ2-5|.|TRBD2|TRBV6-1
TGTGCCAGCAGGTCTTCCCAGCGGGGGGAAGAGACCCAGTACTTC
CASRSSQRGEETQYF
>TRBJ1-2|.|TRBD1|TRBV2
TGTGCCAGCAGCTTCGACAGGGGGTATGGCTACACCTTC
CASSFDRGYGYTF
>TRBJ2-6|.|.|TRBV7-2
TGTGCCAGCAGGGCTCAGGTGGAGCTCTCTGGGGCCAACGTCCTGACTTTC
CASRAQVELSGANVLTF
>TRBJ2-3|.|TRBD2|TRBV7-3
TGTGCCAGCGCAACTAGCGGGAGGTCAGATACGCAGTATTTT
CASATSGRSDTQYF
>TRBJ1-3|.|.|TRBV9
TGTGCCAGCAGCGCCGGTCACACCTCTGGAAACACCATATATTTT
CASSAGHTSGNTIYF
>TRBJ2-1|few|TRBD1|TRBV19
TGTGCCAGTAGTAGACAGGGGGCGTACAATGAGCAGTTCTTC
CASSRQGAYNEQFF
>TRBJ1-1|.|.|TRBV25-1
TGTGCCAGCAGTGAATTGAATGCGAACACTGAAGCTTTCTTT
CASSELNANTEAFF
>TRBJ1-1|few|.|TRBV4-3
TGCGCCAGCAGCCAAGATCGAGCAGGGGACACTGAAGCTTTCTTT
CASSQDRAGDTEAFF
>TRBJ2-1|few|.|TRBV20-1
TGCAGTGCTTCAGCGTTAGATGAGCAGTTCTTC
CSASALDEQFF
>TRBJ1-2|.|TRBD1|TRBV2
TGTGCCAGCAGAGGGGACAGGGGGCTCTATGGCTACACCTTC
CASRGDRGLYGYTF
>TRBJ2-5|few|.|TRBV15
TGTGCCACCAGCAGAGATCCTCAGGGGTCCCTCCAAGAGACCCAGTACTTC
CATSRDPQGSLQETQYF
>TRBJ1-2|few|TRBD1|TRBV6-5
TGTGCCGCCCGGACAGGAGTGAACTATGGCTACACCTTC
CAARTGVNYGYTF
>TRBJ2-1|.|.|TRBV14
TGTGCCAGCAGCCTACTCGCTAGCGTTGCCTACAATGAGCAGTTCTTC
CASSLLASVAYNEQFF
>TRBJ2-5|few|.|TRBV2
TGTGCCAGCAAAGGGCTAGCCGGCGAGACCCAGTACTTC
CASKGLAGETQYF
>TRBJ2-1|.|.|TRBV10-3
TGTGCCATCAGTGTAGGACAGCCGGACAATGAGCAGTTCTTC
CAISVGQPDNEQFF
>TRBJ2-7|.|.|TRBV4-3
TGCGCCAGCAGCGGAGAGAAAGGCTCCTACGAGCAGTACTTC
CASSGEKGSYEQYF
>TRBJ2-1|.|.|TRBV25-1
TGTGCCAGCAGTGCGCCGGGACGGTACAATGAGCAGTTCTTC
CASSAPGRYNEQFF
>TRBJ2-1|.|.|TRBV29-1
TGCAGCGTTGGGCCTACAGGGTGGAACAATGAGCAGTTCTTC
CSVGPTGWNNEQFF
>TRBJ2-1|.|.|TRBV7-3
TGTGCCAGCAGCACCACTAGCTTTCTGAGCTCCTACAATGAGCAGTTCTTC
CASSTTSFLSSYNEQFF
>TRBJ2-3|.|TRBD2|TRBV7-2
TGTGCCAGCAGCGTGACTAGCGGTAGCACAGATACGCAGTATTTT
CASSVTSGSTDTQYF
>TRBJ2-7|few|.|TRBV18
TGTGCCAGCTCACCGATCCCGGCTAACTCCTACGAGCAGTACTTC
CASSPIPANSYEQYF
>TRBJ2-1|few|.|TRBV5-6
TGTGCCAGCAGCTTATTCGGAGGGGCGAGCTCCTACAATGAGCAGTTCTTC
CASSLFGGASSYNEQFF
>TRBJ1-1|.|TRBD1|TRBV7-9
TGTGCCAGCAGAAAAGGGGGCTGGAACACTGAAGCTTTCTTT
CASRKGGWNTEAFF
>TRBJ2-5|.|TRBD2|TRBV30
TGTGCCTGGAGTGTAAGGCGGGGGTTTGAGACCCAGTACTTC
CAWSVRRGFETQYF
>TRBJ2-1|.|.|TRBV15
TGTGCCACCAGCAGTGACAGCCACAATGAGCAGTTCTTC
CATSSDSHNEQFF
>TRBJ2-1|few|.|TRBV7-6
TGTGCCAGCAGCTTAAAACCGGGACCATTGGAGCAGTTCTTC
CASSLKPGPLEQFF
>TRBJ2-3|.|.|TRBV2
TGTGCCAGCAGTGGGGCTAGCCGGATCACAGATACGCAGTATTTT
CASSGASRITDTQYF